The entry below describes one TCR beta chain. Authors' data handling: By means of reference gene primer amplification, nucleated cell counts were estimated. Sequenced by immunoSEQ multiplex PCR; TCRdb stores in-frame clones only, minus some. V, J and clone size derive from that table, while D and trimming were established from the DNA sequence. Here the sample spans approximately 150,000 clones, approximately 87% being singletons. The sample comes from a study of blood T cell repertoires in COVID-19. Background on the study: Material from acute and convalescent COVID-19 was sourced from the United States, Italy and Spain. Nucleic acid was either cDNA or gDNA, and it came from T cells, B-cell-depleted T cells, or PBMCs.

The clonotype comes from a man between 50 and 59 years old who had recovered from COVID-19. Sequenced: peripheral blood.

In DNA form, the CDR3 reads TGCGCCAGCAGCCGTCCGGGACAGGGCAAGGAGCAGTTCTTC. Its protein is CASSRPGQGKEQFF. The rearrangement joins TRBV4-1 to TRBJ2-1; 9 nucleotides align to TRBD1. The CDR3 loop spans 14 amino acids. Trimming took 4 bases from V and 10 from J; bases not matched to a gene: 8. Germline CDR1 reads MGHRA; CDR2 reads YSYEKL.